This note documents a single TCR beta chain sequence. A clone one base away is much larger, so this may be a read error. This record comes from a study of kidney transplant recipient with SARS-CoV-2 infection. TCRdb re-called the reads with MiXCR, one entry per CDR3 protein. The sample lists under 300,000 distinct CDR3 sequences; 29% were seen once. CDR1 is SGHAT, CDR2 FQDESV, per germline (reference sequence). The CDR3 has 17 residues. Sequenced material: a blood sample, taken at baseline and between days 110 and 120 from a kidney transplant recipient. V gene TRBV11-1 combines with J gene TRBJ1-2; D not resolved. This clonotype was obtained from a young adult male patient who had COVID-19 and was a kidney transplant recipient. Part of the T cell pool may stem from the graft donor. The CDR3 coding sequence is TGTGCCAACAGCAATGATACTAAGGCTGGAAAGACCTATGGCTACACCTTC. It codes for CANSNDTKAGKTYGYTF.